These 31 T cell receptor beta chains share one sample of origin, sequenced in a study of T cells in Graves' hyperthyroidism and ophthalmopathy. What was amplified from RNA transcripts were TCR beta CDR3 regions. Initially, a first-round RT-PCR of the TCR CDR3 employed the HTBI primer set. One entry per CDR3 protein, called by TCRdb with MiXCR from the multiplex PCR reads. The repertoire holds fewer than 650,000 distinct CDR3 sequences, with about 14% as singletons. Sequenced material: blood. These receptors were obtained from a woman in her 40s with Graves' hyperthyroidism.

This clonotype was found many times. This chain joins TRBV30 and TRBJ2-1, with TRBD2 matching 9 bases. The length of the CDR3 is 13 residues. The germline V gene has CDR1 GTSNPN and CDR2 SVGIG (reference sequence). The J segment lost 10 bases and the V segment lost 0 bases, leaving 4 bases of the junction unmatched. The CDR3 loop is CAWSVYGLAEQFF. CDR3 DNA sequence: TGTGCCTGGAGTGTATACGGACTAGCGGAGCAGTTCTTC.

The V and J genes are TRBV24-1 and TRBJ2-3, with 9 bases identical to TRBD1. This CDR3 contains 15 residues. Trimming cost V 5 bases and J 4 bases; bases outside gene matches: 6. Germline CDR1 is KGHDR and CDR2 is SFDVKD. CDR3 in DNA: TGTGCCACCAGTGCCCGGGACAGGGCGGCAGATACGCAGTATTTT. Protein: CATSARDRAADTQYF.

This clonotype occurred a few times. The chain links TRBV18 to TRBJ1-3, with unresolved D. This CDR3 region has 18 residues. V dropped 3 bases and J dropped 4 bases, with 22 bases sitting between them. Germline lookup yields CDR1 KGHSH and CDR2 LQKENI. The CDR3 loop reads CASSPRVGEAVRGNTIYF. The CDR3 DNA sequence: TGTGCCAGCTCACCTCGGGTAGGTGAGGCTGTGAGAGGAAACACCATATATTTT.

This clonotype was observed many times. J is TRBJ2-5 and V is TRBV7-3; 10 nucleotides align to TRBD1. Germline CDR1 SGHTA, CDR2 FQGTGA. The CDR3 has 16 amino acids. V shed 2 bases and J 5 bases; nucleotides not matched to a gene: 8. The CDR3, as DNA: TGTGCCAGCAGCTTAGAGGGACAGGGGCCGTTGGAGACCCAGTACTTC. Protein sequence: CASSLEGQGPLETQYF.

This clonotype has ten or more counts. The chain uses TRBV29-1 and TRBJ2-7; maybe TRBD1 (6 bases). Per the germline V gene, CDR1 is SQVTM and CDR2 is ANQGSEA. This CDR3 has 13 residues. V was pared by 5 bases and J by 4 bases, with 15 bases between. Here the CDR3 reads CSVLAGDVYEQYF. CDR3 nucleotides: TGCAGCGTTCTCGCAGGGGATGTTTACGAGCAGTACTTC.

The J gene is TRBJ1-2, the V gene TRBV4-1, with no clear D. This CDR3 contains 17 residues. Germline lookup yields CDR1 MGHRA and CDR2 YSYEKL. Trimming cost V 2 bases and J 0 bases, with 16 bases left between them. Here the CDR3 DNA reads TGCGCCAGCAGCCAACCTTCGGCGGGGTCAGCTAACTATGGCTACACCTTC. Amino acids: CASSQPSAGSANYGYTF.

This chain joins TRBV20-1 and TRBJ1-5; no clear D gene. Germline loops: CDR1 DFQATT, CDR2 SNEGSKA (reference sequence). This CDR3 has 16 residues. The V end lost 3 bases, the J end lost 3 bases, and 18 bases lay between the germline ends. Here the CDR3 reads CSASDRGSGTNQPQHF. CDR3 in DNA: TGCAGTGCTAGCGATCGGGGAAGTGGAACCAATCAGCCCCAGCATTTT.

The chain links TRBV6-2 or TRBV6-3 to TRBJ2-3, with D unresolved. The CDR3 is made up of 11 amino acids. V lost 10 bases, J lost 0 bases, and 5 bases lay in between. Germline lookup yields CDR1 MNHEY and CDR2 SVGEGT. The CDR3 DNA is TGTGCCATAGACAGCACAGATACGCAGTATTTT. It yields the protein CAIDSTDTQYF.

The V and J genes are TRBV20-1 and TRBJ1-1, with D perhaps TRBD1 (6 bases). Germline values: CDR1 DFQATT, CDR2 SNEGSKA (reference sequence). The CDR3 is 13 residues long. V was cut by 0 bases and J by 4 bases, with 9 bases left in between. The chain's CDR3 is CSAREGAGTEAFF. The CDR3 DNA sequence: TGCAGTGCTAGAGAGGGGGCTGGCACTGAAGCTTTCTTT.

In its sample, this clonotype was seen many times. DNA of the CDR3: TGTGCCACCAGCAGTTCCTATGGCTACACCTTC. Amino acid sequence: CATSSSYGYTF. This chain uses TRBV15 with TRBJ1-2, with no clear D. The CDR3 has 11 amino acids. The ends were cut back, 3 bases at V and 4 bases at J, with 3 bases in the middle. From germline, CDR1 is LNHNV and CDR2 YYDKDF (reference sequence).

Many counts were recorded for this clonotype. The chain joins TRBV7-2 to TRBJ2-3; 16 bases line up with TRBD2. This CDR3 is built from 20 residues. Germline-derived CDR1 and CDR2 are SGHTA and FQGNSA. V dropped 5 bases and J dropped 3; count of bases not matched to a gene: 14. CDR3 residues: CASSKSQGLAGGFGTDTQYF. The DNA of the CDR3 is TGTGCCAGCAGCAAGTCCCAGGGACTAGCGGGAGGGTTCGGGACAGATACGCAGTATTTT.

The chain links TRBV25-1 to TRBJ1-3; D is perhaps TRBD1 (5 bases). This CDR3 is built from 15 residues. V lost 1 base and J 2 bases, leaving 9 bases between the germline ends. Germline CDR1 is MGHDK and CDR2 is SYGVNS. The CDR3 loop reads CASSEFIGAGNTIYF. CDR3 coding DNA: TGTGCCAGCAGTGAATTTATAGGGGCTGGAAACACCATATATTTT.

This clonotype appeared many times. The J gene is TRBJ2-3, the V gene TRBV29-1; 9 bases match TRBD2. This CDR3 region has 15 residues. Germline CDR1 SQVTM, CDR2 ANQGSEA. The V gene end was trimmed by 0 bases and the J gene end by 1 base; junction bases not matched to a gene: 2. CDR3 in amino acids: CSVEDIAGGTDTQYF. In DNA form, the CDR3 reads TGCAGCGTTGAAGATATAGCGGGAGGCACAGATACGCAGTATTTT.

V is TRBV19 and J is TRBJ1-5; D unclear. V lost 10 bases, J lost 0 bases, and 13 bases lay in between. The CDR3 totals 14 residues. CDR1 and CDR2 (germline): LNHDA, SQIVND (reference sequence). The CDR3 DNA reads TGTGCCACCGCCGGGTTATATAGCAATCAGCCCCAGCATTTT. Protein: CATAGLYSNQPQHF.

This clonotype came up many times. The V gene is TRBV18, the J gene TRBJ1-2, with unresolved D. There are 16 residues in the CDR3. Germline CDR1 is KGHSH and CDR2 is LQKENI. V was cut by 8 bases and J by 5 bases, with 24 bases left in between. CDR3 sequence reads: CASATVREAPPYGYTF. The CDR3 nucleotides read TGTGCCAGCGCCACAGTCCGGGAGGCACCGCCGTATGGCTACACCTTC.

This clonotype showed up many times. The J gene is TRBJ2-5, the V gene TRBV3-1; the D is unclear. Germline V gene lookup returns CDR1 LGHDT and CDR2 YNNKEL (reference sequence). This CDR3 is 18 amino acids long. Trimming stripped 0 bases from V and 3 bases from J, with 20 bases between. The CDR3 reads CASSQDSAIWALEETQYF. CDR3 bases: TGTGCCAGCAGCCAAGATAGTGCCATCTGGGCCCTTGAAGAGACCCAGTACTTC.

This clonotype has ten or more counts. The V gene is TRBV12-3 or TRBV12-4, the J gene TRBJ1-5; D is possibly TRBD1 (5 bases). The V and J ends lost 3 bases and 3 bases respectively, with 12 bases between them. The CDR3 consists of 15 residues. CDR3: CASSFSGGDNQPQHF. CDR3 sequence (DNA): TGTGCCAGCAGTTTTTCGGGAGGGGACAATCAGCCCCAGCATTTT.

This clonotype turned up a few times. The chain employs TRBV11-1 and TRBJ2-1; no definite D call. Trimming removed 2 bases at V and 0 bases at J, with 17 bases between. This CDR3 contains 18 residues. Germline CDR1 is SGHAT and CDR2 is FQDESV (reference sequence). The CDR3 nucleotides are TGTGCCAGCAGCTTAAGCCCTTACGGCCCCCTCTCCTACAATGAGCAGTTCTTC. Translation gives CASSLSPYGPLSYNEQFF. Full variable domain (outside the CDR3, taken from reference TRBV11-1 and TRBJ2-1): EAEVAQSPRYKITEKSQAVAFWCDPISGHATLYWYRQILGQGPELLVQFQDESVVDDSQLPKDRFSAERLKGVDSTLKIQPAELGDSAMYLCASSLSPYGPLSYNEQFFGPGTRLTVL.

In this sample, this clonotype turned up many times. The gene calls are TRBV28 and TRBJ2-7, with D possibly being TRBD1 (6 bases). V lost 6 bases and J lost 4, with 13 bases in between. Germline CDR1 and CDR2: MDHEN and SYDVKM. This CDR3 has 13 amino acids. Here the CDR3 DNA reads TGTGCCAGCAGGCCGGGACACTCATACGAGCAGTACTTC. This sequence encodes CASRPGHSYEQYF.

This clonotype was counted many times. The V gene is TRBV3-1, the J gene TRBJ2-3; D unclear. CDR1 LGHDT and CDR2 YNNKEL come from the germline V gene (reference sequence). This CDR3 has 14 residues. Between the trimmed V and J ends, which lost 0 bases and 1 base, there was a span of 5 bases. In DNA, the CDR3 is TGTGCCAGCAGCCAAGATATCCGCACAGATACGCAGTATTTT. This encodes CASSQDIRTDTQYF.

The chain has TRBV6-6 and TRBJ2-5; D not resolved. The CDR3 sequence is 12 residues long. V lost 2 bases, J lost 4 bases, and 5 bases lay in between. Germline V gene lookup returns CDR1 MNHNY and CDR2 SVGAGI (reference sequence). The CDR3 spells CASSYGLETQYF. In nucleotides, the CDR3 is TGTGCCAGCAGTTACGGTCTAGAGACCCAGTACTTC.

This clonotype occurred a few times. The chain links TRBV4-1 to TRBJ2-1; D unresolved. This CDR3 has 15 amino acids. Germline CDR1 and CDR2: MGHRA and YSYEKL. The V and J ends lost 0 bases and 0 bases respectively, with 6 bases between them. CDR3: CASSQDSSSYNEQFF. The CDR3 DNA follows: TGCGCCAGCAGCCAAGACTCGAGCTCCTACAATGAGCAGTTCTTC.

This clonotype has at least ten counts. The genes are TRBV3-1 and TRBJ2-5; TRBD2 matches 7 bases. V lost 0 bases, J lost 4 bases, and 5 bases stayed unmatched. Per germline, CDR1 LGHDT and CDR2 YNNKEL (reference sequence). This CDR3 has 15 residues. The DNA of the CDR3 is TGTGCCAGCAGCCAAGATGCGGGAGCGGGAGAGACCCAGTACTTC. This codes for CASSQDAGAGETQYF.

This clonotype was recorded many times. The chain combines TRBV24-1 with TRBJ2-5, with D tentatively TRBD1 or TRBD2 (5 bases each). The V and J ends lost 6 bases and 4 bases respectively, with 17 bases between them. The CDR3 covers 15 residues. The germline V gene has CDR1 KGHDR and CDR2 SFDVKD. Here the CDR3 reads CATSRRDGNVETQYF. The CDR3 DNA is TGTGCCACCAGTCGCCGGGACGGCAATGTAGAGACCCAGTACTTC.

The rearrangement joins TRBV18 to TRBJ1-1; 8 nucleotides line up with TRBD1. CDR3 length equals 14 residues. Germline CDR1 KGHSH, CDR2 LQKENI. V was clipped by 8 bases and J by 2 bases; unmatched bases: 7. The CDR3 DNA reads as TGTGCCAGCAAAAACGACAGGGGAAACACTGAAGCTTTCTTT. It yields the protein CASKNDRGNTEAFF.

The chain employs TRBV30 and TRBJ1-1; D unresolved. CDR3 length: 15 amino acids. V gave up 0 bases and J gave up 3 bases, with 14 bases separating them. Germline CDR1 and CDR2: GTSNPN and SVGIG (reference sequence). CDR3 coding DNA: TGTGCCTGGAGTGTTCTGCACTCAAAGGACACTGAAGCTTTCTTT. This gives the protein CAWSVLHSKDTEAFF.

This sequence joins TRBV7-2 and TRBJ1-6; D remains ambiguous. This CDR3 has 15 amino acids. Germline CDR1 and CDR2: SGHTA and FQGNSA. V lost 2 bases, J lost 5 bases, and 10 bases lay in between. This chain's CDR3 is CASSLSHTNNSPLHF. The CDR3 DNA reads as TGTGCCAGCAGCTTATCTCACACCAATAATTCACCCCTCCACTTT.

This clonotype was counted many times. Since a much larger clone is just one base distant, this may be a read error. The chain uses TRBV12-3 or TRBV12-4 and TRBJ2-7; D uncertain. Trimming pared 4 bases from V and 0 bases from J, leaving 7 bases between. This CDR3 is built from 13 residues. Here the CDR3 DNA reads TGTGCCAGCAGTTCCGCGAGCTCCTACGAGCAGTACTTC. Protein product: CASSSASSYEQYF.

This clonotype was found a few times. V and J are TRBV7-9 and TRBJ2-7; 9 bases match TRBD2. V was clipped by 9 bases and J by 3 bases; unmatched bases: 12. This CDR3 spans 15 amino acids. Looked up from germline, CDR1 is SEHNR and CDR2 is FQNEAQ (reference sequence). CDR3 coding DNA: TGTGCCAGTAGAAATAGCGGGAGTACCAGCTACGAGCAGTACTTC. As protein: CASRNSGSTSYEQYF.

This clonotype was seen repeatedly, ten times or more. The chain combines TRBV6-1 with TRBJ2-1; 7 positions agree with TRBD1. This CDR3 is built from 14 residues. V lost 0 bases to trimming and J lost 12 bases; unmatched junction nucleotides: 8. CDR1 and CDR2 from the germline V gene are MNHNS and SASEGT. The DNA of the CDR3 is TGTGCCAGCAGTGAAGCCCGAAAACAGGGGCGGCAGTTCTTC. This codes for CASSEARKQGRQFF.

This chain links TRBV4-1 with TRBJ2-2; the match to TRBD1 covers 10 bases. CDR3 size: 16 residues. Germline loops: CDR1 MGHRA, CDR2 YSYEKL. J gave up 4 bases and V 0 bases, and 2 bases lay outside the gene matches. DNA of the CDR3: TGCGCCAGCAGCCAAGAGGGGACAGGGGTCACCGGGGAGCTGTTTTTT. As protein: CASSQEGTGVTGELFF.